The 32 T cell receptor beta chains given below trace back to one sample, sequenced in a study of somatic mutations in cytotoxic T cells in rheumatoid arthritis (dated by TCRdb to 2017 to 2019). Libraries were made using the immunoSEQ multiplex PCR assay. This is the immuneACCESS table as TCRdb keeps it, with only in-frame sequences that have V and J called. A part of the clones is gone; compared with another copy, unresolved V genes explain less than half, and the rest is unexplained. The sample contains some 40,000 clones, less than 85% of them found a single time. Together, the top ten hold roughly 3.2% of the sample. The specimen sequenced was CD8+ T cells sorted from blood. These TCRs come from a middle-aged man in good health.

The V gene is TRBV9, the J gene TRBJ1-1, with no clear D. The germline gives CDR1 SGDLS, CDR2 YYNGEE. The CDR3 is 14 amino acids. Between the trimmed V and J ends, which lost 3 bases and 1 base, there was a span of 10 bases. CDR3 DNA: TGTGCCAGCAGCGCCTCCTCGGGGAACACTGAAGCTTTCTTT. Its translation is CASSASSGNTEAFF.

This rearrangement joins TRBV29-1 to TRBJ1-2, with a weak D call TRBD1 (5 bases). The CDR3 covers 12 residues. V lost 2 bases and J 5 bases, leaving 9 bases between the germline ends. Germline values: CDR1 SQVTM, CDR2 ANQGSEA. CDR3 loop: CSVETGGYGYTF. CDR3 bases: TGCAGCGTTGAAACCGGGGGATATGGCTACACCTTC.

The chain joins TRBV7-3 to TRBJ2-1; 12 bases are a match to TRBD2. Germline V gene lookup returns CDR1 SGHTA and CDR2 FQGTGA. V trimming: 5 bases; J trimming: 6 bases; junction bases outside the gene matches: 8. The CDR3 has 16 residues. The CDR3 region is CASSALAGGKGNEQFF. CDR3 DNA: TGTGCCAGCAGCGCTCTAGCGGGAGGGAAGGGCAATGAGCAGTTCTTC.

This sequence joins TRBV27 and TRBJ1-2, with no clear D. The germline gives CDR1 MNHEY, CDR2 SMNVEV (reference sequence). The CDR3 covers 14 residues. V dropped 5 bases and J dropped 3 bases, with 13 bases sitting between them. CDR3 DNA: TGTGCCAGCAGTCCGATAAAACGGGACTATGGCTACACCTTC. Protein product: CASSPIKRDYGYTF.

The rearrangement uses TRBV6-5 and TRBJ2-7, with TRBD2 matching 9 bases. V was clipped by 6 bases and J by 5 bases; unmatched bases: 8. The CDR3 runs 14 residues. CDR1 and CDR2 from the germline V gene are MNHEY and SVGAGI. CDR3 loop: CASSPGLAYHEQYF. The CDR3 DNA is TGTGCCAGCAGCCCGGGACTAGCTTACCACGAGCAGTACTTC.

The chain recombines TRBV27 with TRBJ2-3; 9 positions match TRBD2. The CDR3 extends over 15 amino acids. With 7 bases clipped from V and 0 bases from J, the junction kept 5 bases outside the gene matches. From germline, CDR1 is MNHEY and CDR2 SMNVEV (reference sequence). The CDR3 here is CASTISGRSTDTQYF. CDR3 in DNA: TGTGCCAGCACGATCAGCGGGAGGAGCACAGATACGCAGTATTTT.

V gene TRBV4-1 combines with J gene TRBJ2-1; 7 bases fit TRBD2. Germline V gene data show CDR1 as MGHRA and CDR2 as YSYEKL. This CDR3 has 14 residues. V lost 6 bases to trimming and J lost 2 bases; unmatched junction nucleotides: 4. The CDR3: CASRSSGTYNEQFF. The CDR3 coding sequence is TGCGCCAGCAGATCTAGCGGAACCTACAATGAGCAGTTCTTC.

The rearrangement uses TRBV19 and TRBJ2-3; perhaps TRBD2 as D (5 bases). V lost 8 bases to trimming and J lost 5 bases, with 5 bases between them. This CDR3 is built from 10 residues. CDR1 is LNHDA and CDR2 is SQIVND in the germline V gene (reference sequence). The DNA of the CDR3 is TGTGCCAGTGAGGGAGATACGCAGTATTTT. Translation: CASEGDTQYF.

A single count supports this clone. This rearrangement joins TRBV21-1 to TRBJ1-2; the DNA was not used to check the table's D call, TRBD1. TRBV21-1 is deemed a pseudogene. CDR3 length: 17 amino acids. The CDR3 coding sequence is TGTGCCAGCAGCAACCCAGGACAGGCACGATCTCCCTATGGCTACACCTTC. Protein product: CASSNPGQARSPYGYTF.

V is TRBV7-8 and J is TRBJ2-1; 14 bases are shared with TRBD2. Germline V gene lookup returns CDR1 SGHVS and CDR2 FQNEAQ. CDR3 length equals 17 residues. The V segment lost 1 base and the J segment 6 bases; nucleotides outside the gene matches: 5. The CDR3, as DNA: TGTGCCAGCAGCTTAGGCCTGACTAGCGGGAGGGGCAATGAGCAGTTCTTC. This translates into CASSLGLTSGRGNEQFF. Combining the CDR3 with reference TRBV7-8 and TRBJ2-1 gives the whole variable domain GAGVSQSPRYKVAKRGQDVALRCDPISGHVSLFWYQQALGQGPEFLTYFQNEAQLDKSGLPSDRFFAERPEGSVSTLKIQRTQQEDSAVYLCASSLGLTSGRGNEQFFGPGTRLTVL.

The rearrangement uses TRBV9 and TRBJ2-7; no clear D gene. Trimming removed 5 bases at V and 2 bases at J, with 8 bases between. The germline V gene encodes CDR1 SGDLS and CDR2 YYNGEE. The CDR3 runs 12 residues. CDR3 sequence reads: CASRDWAYEQYF. The CDR3 DNA follows: TGTGCCAGCAGAGACTGGGCCTACGAGCAGTACTTC.

The V gene is TRBV5-8, the J gene TRBJ2-3, with 10 bases aligning to TRBD1. The V segment lost 0 bases and the J segment 2 bases; nucleotides outside the gene matches: 3. Germline V CDR1 and CDR2: SGHTS, YDEGEE. The CDR3 totals 16 residues. For the CDR3, the DNA is TGTGCCAGCAGCTTGGAAGGGACAGGGGCCACAGATACGCAGTATTTT. Translation: CASSLEGTGATDTQYF.

V is TRBV6-5 and J is TRBJ1-1; D is perhaps TRBD1 (6 bases). The CDR3 covers 12 residues. Trimming took 2 bases from V and 10 from J, leaving 11 bases between them. Germline CDR1 is MNHEY and CDR2 is SVGAGI. The CDR3 nucleotides are TGTGCCAGCAGTTACGGGGGCCTTGGAGCTTTCTTT. This sequence encodes CASSYGGLGAFF.

This chain joins TRBV29-1 and TRBJ1-5, with a possible D match to TRBD1 (6 bases). Trimming left V 3 bases short and J 0 bases short, with 18 bases between. The CDR3 length is 17 residues. Germline values: CDR1 SQVTM, CDR2 ANQGSEA. CDR3 coding DNA: TGCAGCGTTGATAGTAACGGGACAAGATATAGCAATCAGCCCCAGCATTTT. Translation gives CSVDSNGTRYSNQPQHF.

The chain couples TRBV10-2 to TRBJ2-1; 9 positions agree with TRBD1. Germline V gene sequence: CDR1 WSHSY, CDR2 SAAADI. CDR3 size: 15 residues. The ends lost 3 bases at V and 3 bases at J; junction bases unmatched: 3. The DNA of the CDR3 is TGCGCCAGCAGTGAAGGGACAGGGCGCTACAATGAGCAGTTCTTC. Translating gives CASSEGTGRYNEQFF.

The chain carries TRBV4-1 and TRBJ1-1, with D perhaps matching TRBD1 (6 bases). CDR1 MGHRA and CDR2 YSYEKL come from the germline V gene. The V gene lost 1 base and the J gene lost 5 bases, with 11 bases spanning the gap. The CDR3 spans 14 residues. The CDR3 sequence: CASSQGRGATEAFF. The CDR3 nucleotides read TGCGCCAGCAGCCAAGGTCGGGGGGCGACTGAAGCTTTCTTT.

The chain uses TRBV5-4 and TRBJ2-3; no reliable D call. Germline assignment: CDR1 SGHNT and CDR2 YYREEE (reference sequence). Trimming took off 4 bases at V and 4 bases at J, with 7 bases between the two ends. The CDR3 loop spans 12 amino acids. CDR3 in amino acids: CASSLAADTQYF. CDR3 nucleotide sequence: TGTGCCAGCAGCCTTGCTGCAGATACGCAGTATTTT.

The chain joins TRBV5-4 to TRBJ2-3; no clear D. V lost 3 bases and J lost 1, with 15 bases in between. This CDR3 region has 16 residues. Germline assignment: CDR1 SGHNT and CDR2 YYREEE (reference sequence). The CDR3 loop is CASSSDLGSGTDTQYF. The CDR3 bases are TGTGCCAGCAGCTCCGATCTAGGCTCGGGCACAGATACGCAGTATTTT.

The genes are TRBV27 and TRBJ1-3; 8 bases map to TRBD1. Germline values: CDR1 MNHEY, CDR2 SMNVEV (reference sequence). The CDR3 loop spans 20 amino acids. The ends lost 6 bases at V and 1 base at J; junction bases unmatched: 20. The CDR3 nucleotides read TGTGCCAGCAGGCCGCCGAGTCGACAGGGGCCATCGCCATCTGGAAACACCATATATTTT. Amino acid sequence: CASRPPSRQGPSPSGNTIYF.

The chain employs TRBV15 and TRBJ1-4, with D perhaps TRBD1 (6 bases). Germline values: CDR1 LNHNV, CDR2 YYDKDF (reference sequence). Between the trimmed V and J ends, which lost 6 bases and 6 bases, there was a span of 11 bases. The CDR3 spans 13 residues. The CDR3 here is CATSHRAHEKLFF. DNA for the CDR3: TGTGCCACCAGTCACAGGGCACATGAAAAACTGTTTTTT.

V gene TRBV28 combines with J gene TRBJ2-5; 8 bases are a match to TRBD1. The CDR3 has 11 residues. Germline trimming cut 11 bases from V and 7 bases from J; bases unmatched to any gene: 6. Germline values: CDR1 MDHEN, CDR2 SYDVKM. This chain's CDR3 is CAGGQGGTQYF. The CDR3 DNA sequence: TGTGCCGGCGGACAGGGTGGGACCCAGTACTTC.

J is TRBJ2-7 and V is TRBV13; TRBD2 agrees at 10 bases. Germline V gene data show CDR1 as PRHDT and CDR2 as FYEKMQ (reference sequence). The CDR3 length is 16 residues. Trimming removed 4 bases from V and 2 bases from J; junction bases left unmatched: 8. The CDR3 sequence: CASSWTTSGYTYEQYF. The CDR3, as DNA: TGTGCCAGCAGCTGGACGACTAGCGGGTATACCTACGAGCAGTACTTC.

The chain joins TRBV28 to TRBJ2-7; TRBD1 aligns across 8 bases. This CDR3 comprises 14 residues. Unmatched junction bases numbered 3, after V lost 4 bases and J lost 1 base. Germline assignment: CDR1 MDHEN and CDR2 SYDVKM. The CDR3 loop reads CASSSRTGSYEQYF. The CDR3 nucleotides read TGTGCCAGCAGTTCCCGGACAGGGTCCTACGAGCAGTACTTC.

The chain couples TRBV6-5 to TRBJ2-7; D is uncertain. CDR3 size: 15 residues. The V end was cut by 5 bases, the J end by 5 bases, with 19 bases between. Germline assignment: CDR1 MNHEY and CDR2 SVGAGI. The chain's CDR3 is CASSRGADRRDEQYF. CDR3 DNA sequence: TGTGCCAGCAGTCGAGGAGCCGACCGAAGGGACGAGCAGTACTTC.

The chain carries TRBV5-5 and TRBJ1-1; 7 nucleotides align to TRBD1. Trimming cost V 0 bases and J 8 bases; bases outside gene matches: 4. The length of the CDR3 is 13 residues. Per germline, CDR1 SGHKS and CDR2 YYEKEE (reference sequence). The chain's CDR3 is CASSLAPDREAFF. The CDR3 bases are TGTGCCAGCAGCTTGGCCCCGGACAGGGAAGCTTTCTTT.

This sequence joins TRBV19 and TRBJ2-7, with D perhaps matching TRBD1 or TRBD2 (6 bases each). Germline CDR1 is LNHDA and CDR2 is SQIVND (reference sequence). The CDR3 length is 16 residues. V lost 1 base to trimming and J lost 2 bases, with 15 bases between them. The CDR3 DNA sequence: TGTGCCAGTAGTATAGGGCCAGGAGGGGGGCCCTACGAGCAGTACTTC. Protein sequence: CASSIGPGGGPYEQYF.

V gene TRBV7-9 combines with J gene TRBJ2-1, with D possibly matching TRBD1 (6 bases). CDR3 length: 14 residues. V lost 2 bases and J lost 7, with 12 bases in between. The germline gives CDR1 SEHNR, CDR2 FQNEAQ (reference sequence). CDR3 in DNA: TGTGCCAGCAGCTTACAGGGGCCCCAAAATGAGCAGTTCTTC. Translation gives CASSLQGPQNEQFF. The whole variable domain, filled in from reference TRBV7-9 and TRBJ2-1, reads DTGVSQNPRHKITKRGQNVTFRCDPISEHNRLYWYRQTLGQGPEFLTYFQNEAQLEKSRLLSDRFSAERPKGSFSTLEIQRTEQGDSAMYLCASSLQGPQNEQFFGPGTRLTVL.

The J gene is TRBJ1-4, the V gene TRBV4-3, with D unclear. CDR3 length: 14 amino acids. The V end lost 4 bases, the J end lost 12 bases, and 18 bases lay between the germline ends. The germline gives CDR1 LGHNA, CDR2 YSLEER. CDR3 sequence (DNA): TGCGCCAGCAGCCCCCGGGCCCCGGGGTGGGAACTGTTTTTT. Its protein product is CASSPRAPGWELFF.

The genes are TRBV7-9 and TRBJ1-2; D not certain. Trimming left V 0 bases short and J 14 bases short, with 10 bases between. Germline CDR1 is SEHNR and CDR2 is FQNEAQ (reference sequence). CDR3 size: 11 residues. Written as DNA, the CDR3 is TGTGCCAGCAGCTTAGCGAGGGAGCGTACCTTC. The encoded protein is CASSLARERTF.

In its sample, this clone was seen a few times. V gene TRBV28 combines with J gene TRBJ1-1, with D hard to call. CDR1 MDHEN and CDR2 SYDVKM come from the germline V gene. V was clipped by 8 bases and J by 6 bases, with 16 bases between them. This CDR3 spans 13 amino acids. The CDR3 nucleotides read TGTGCCAGCCGAAGCTCCCTGGGCCCTGAAGCTTTCTTT. Protein: CASRSSLGPEAFF.

The genes are TRBV28 and TRBJ2-1, with a possible D match to TRBD2 (5 bases). The V end lost 4 bases, the J end lost 6 bases, and 19 bases lay between the germline ends. The CDR3 consists of 16 residues. Germline lookup yields CDR1 MDHEN and CDR2 SYDVKM. The CDR3 DNA follows: TGTGCCAGCAGTTCCCTAGCCCGATACGAGGGCAATGAGCAGTTCTTC. Protein: CASSSLARYEGNEQFF.

This clone was counted a few times. V gene TRBV27 combines with J gene TRBJ2-1; 7 bases agree with TRBD1. In germline, CDR1 is MNHEY, CDR2 SMNVEV (reference sequence). With V trimmed by 5 bases and J by 1 base, 11 bases remained unmatched. CDR3 length: 17 amino acids. As DNA, the CDR3 is TGTGCCAGCAGTCCCTACTTAGGGGGCGATTCCTACAATGAGCAGTTCTTC. This encodes CASSPYLGGDSYNEQFF.